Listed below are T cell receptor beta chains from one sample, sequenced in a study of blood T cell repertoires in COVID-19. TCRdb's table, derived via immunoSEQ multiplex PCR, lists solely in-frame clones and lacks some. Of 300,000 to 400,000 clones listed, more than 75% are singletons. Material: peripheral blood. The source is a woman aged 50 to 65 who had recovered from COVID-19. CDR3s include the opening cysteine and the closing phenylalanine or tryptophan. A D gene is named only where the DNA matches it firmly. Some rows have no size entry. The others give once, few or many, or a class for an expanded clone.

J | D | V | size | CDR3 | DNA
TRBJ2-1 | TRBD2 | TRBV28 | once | CAAAGGANSYNEQFF | TGTGCAGCAGCGGGAGGGGCAAACTCCTACAATGAGCAGTTCTTC
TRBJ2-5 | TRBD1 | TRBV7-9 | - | CASSRDRGSWETQYF | TGTGCCAGCAGCCGGGACAGGGGATCGTGGGAGACCCAGTACTTC
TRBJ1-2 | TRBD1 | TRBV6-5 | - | CATKERGQGDGGYTF | TGTGCCACCAAAGAAAGAGGACAGGGCGATGGAGGCTACACCTTC
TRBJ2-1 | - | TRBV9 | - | CASSVGGSGANNEQFF | TGTGCCAGCAGCGTAGGGGGGTCAGGGGCGAACAATGAGCAGTTCTTC
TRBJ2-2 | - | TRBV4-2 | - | CASSQDEEGLWDTGELFF | TGTGCCAGCAGCCAAGATGAAGAGGGCCTATGGGACACCGGGGAGCTGTTTTTT
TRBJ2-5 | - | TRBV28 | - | CASSTPGRGDYQETQYF | TGTGCCAGCAGTACCCCCGGCAGGGGCGACTATCAAGAGACCCAGTACTTC
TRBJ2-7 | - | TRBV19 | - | CASRSTGWDEQYF | TGTGCCAGTAGGTCCACAGGGTGGGACGAGCAGTACTTC
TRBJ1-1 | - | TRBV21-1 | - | CASSLRQGATEAFF | TGTGCCAGCAGCCTGAGACAGGGGGCGACTGAAGCTTTCTTT
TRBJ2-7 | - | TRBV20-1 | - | CSASVLPYEQYF | TGCAGTGCTAGTGTACTTCCCTACGAGCAGTACTTC
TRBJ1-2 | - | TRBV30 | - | CAWSAGLNGYTF | TGTGCCTGGAGTGCAGGGTTAAATGGCTACACCTTC
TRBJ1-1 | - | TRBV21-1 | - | CASSNAGGVRQNTEAFF | TGTGCCAGCAGCAACGCCGGGGGGGTTAGACAGAACACTGAAGCTTTCTTT
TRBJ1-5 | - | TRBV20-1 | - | CSASTAQVDQPQHF | TGCAGTGCTAGTACAGCCCAGGTAGATCAGCCCCAGCATTTT
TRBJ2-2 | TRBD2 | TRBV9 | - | CASREREVSTGELFF | TGTGCCAGCAGAGAGCGGGAGGTGAGCACCGGGGAGCTGTTTTTT